The TCR beta chain described here comes from a study of cytomegalovirus exposure and HLA in healthy donors. Study-level findings and limits: Later analysis suggested most CMV-associated TCR beta chains were HLA-restricted.

60 Vbeta and 13 Jbeta primers were used in PCR. In the study's own analysis: Later work found approximately 87 million unique TCR beta chains, with about 10 million shared. TCRdb's table, derived via immunoSEQ multiplex PCR, lists solely in-frame clones and lacks some. V, J and clone size are taken as reported in that table, and D and trimming were inferred from the DNA itself. The table shows some 150,000 clones, with about two thirds occurring only once. This clone was seen once. No antigen is known for it. Trimming removed 4 bases from V and 3 bases from J; junction bases left unmatched: 5. Germline CDR1 KGHSH, CDR2 LQKENI. This CDR3 has 14 amino acids.

This receptor was taken from a man aged 50 or older in good health and CMV-seropositive. Input material: PBMCs. This chain uses TRBV18 with TRBJ2-7, with 8 bases identical to TRBD1. CDR3 DNA: TGTGCCAGCTCACTAACCGGGACAGGCTACGAGCAGTACTTC. Protein product: CASSLTGTGYEQYF.